These 28 T cell receptor beta chains originate from one sample sequenced in a study of T cell repertoires in cytomegalovirus infection. TCRdb recomputed calls from the reads with MiXCR, one row per CDR3 protein. The sample has 640,000 or so distinct CDR3 sequences; 30% to 40% are singletons. Their target antigens are unknown. The sequences come from cultured PBMCs, collected from culture after CMV antigen stimulation. Receptors were obtained from a human donor in good health (CMV status not recorded). Some clones in this sample may be carry-over from other donors' samples.

The chain is built from TRBV6-8 and TRBJ2-3, with 12 bases aligning to TRBD1. Germline V gene lookup returns CDR1 MNHGY and CDR2 SAAAGT. The CDR3 totals 18 residues. J was trimmed by 4 bases and V by 3 bases; bases with no gene match: 11. For the CDR3, the DNA is TGTGCCAGCAGTTATCGAAAACCGGGACAGGGGGCGGCAGATACGCAGTATTTT. It encodes CASSYRKPGQGAADTQYF.

Ten or more counts support this clonotype. The chain joins TRBV7-2 to TRBJ1-1; weak D call: TRBD1 (5 bases). The germline CDR1 and CDR2 sequences are SGHTA and FQGNSA. Trimming removed 10 bases from V and 5 bases from J, with 20 bases in between. The CDR3 is made up of 14 amino acids. CDR3 in amino acids: CATAPGSLITEAFF. CDR3 DNA sequence: TGTGCCACGGCCCCAGGGAGTTTGATTACTGAAGCTTTCTTT.

This clonotype was found many times. The chain has TRBV7-2 and TRBJ1-1, with D possibly TRBD1 on 6 matching bases. The CDR3 length is 12 residues. CDR1 is SGHTA and CDR2 is FQGNSA in the germline V gene. V was shortened by 5 bases and J by 7 bases, with 11 bases between the two germline ends. The DNA for the CDR3 is TGTGCCAGCAGCCCCCGGACAGTTGAAGCTTTCTTT. As protein: CASSPRTVEAFF. Combining the CDR3 with reference TRBV7-2 and TRBJ1-1 gives the whole variable domain GAGVSQSPSNKVTEKGKDVELRCDPISGHTALYWYRQSLGQGLEFLIYFQGNSAPDKSGLPSDRFSAERTGGSVSTLTIQRTQQEDSAVYLCASSPRTVEAFFGQGTRLTVV.

V is TRBV2 and J is TRBJ2-4; unclear D gene. Germline CDR1 reads SNHLY; CDR2 reads FYNNEI. The CDR3 is made up of 15 amino acids. Trimming shortened V by 6 bases and J by 1 base, and 13 bases separated the two germline ends. For the CDR3, the DNA is TGTGCCAGCAGGGATTTGTTCGGGGCCAAAAACATTCAGTACTTC. It specifies CASRDLFGAKNIQYF.

This clonotype was counted a few times. V gene TRBV20-1 combines with J gene TRBJ1-1; D might be TRBD1 (5 bases). Germline V gives CDR1 DFQATT, CDR2 SNEGSKA (reference sequence). The V end lost 0 bases, the J end lost 8 bases, and 10 bases lay between the germline ends. This CDR3 is 12 amino acids long. DNA for the CDR3: TGCAGTGCTAGAGATGTCAGGGCCGAAGCTTTCTTT. Translating gives CSARDVRAEAFF.

V gene TRBV2 combines with J gene TRBJ1-1; no reliable D call. This CDR3 contains 13 residues. The V and J ends lost 7 bases and 4 bases respectively, with 13 bases between them. In germline, CDR1 is SNHLY, CDR2 FYNNEI. The CDR3 spells CASKAGLVTEAFF. As DNA, the CDR3 is TGTGCCAGCAAGGCGGGTCTGGTCACTGAAGCTTTCTTT.

The chain employs TRBV20-1 and TRBJ1-2; D gene uncertain. Germline loops: CDR1 DFQATT, CDR2 SNEGSKA (reference sequence). V gave up 6 bases and J gave up 5 bases, with 13 bases separating them. There are 12 residues in the CDR3. The CDR3 sequence: CSATAPDYGYTF. DNA for the CDR3: TGCAGTGCGACTGCTCCAGATTATGGCTACACCTTC.

The V gene is TRBV6-6, the J gene TRBJ2-7; D perhaps matches TRBD1 (7 bases). Trimming pared 0 bases from V and 4 bases from J, leaving 19 bases between. The CDR3 length is 17 residues. Per germline, CDR1 MNHNY and CDR2 SVGAGI (reference sequence). The CDR3 region has the DNA TGTGCCAGCAGTTACTCGCCCCACCCGTCAGGGGGGTACGAGCAGTACTTC. This encodes CASSYSPHPSGGYEQYF.

This clonotype was recorded a few times. The chain combines TRBV12-3 or TRBV12-4 with TRBJ2-1; D is perhaps TRBD1 (5 bases). CDR3 size: 15 residues. V gave up 6 bases and J gave up 5 bases, with 17 bases separating them. The CDR3 loop reads CASRSRVSEHNEQFF. In DNA form, the CDR3 reads TGTGCCAGCAGGAGCAGGGTTTCAGAACACAATGAGCAGTTCTTC.

This clonotype was observed many times. V gene TRBV7-2 combines with J gene TRBJ1-3; D unclear. The length of the CDR3 is 13 residues. V gave up 4 bases and J gave up 0 bases, with 4 bases separating them. Looked up from germline, CDR1 is SGHTA and CDR2 is FQGNSA. DNA of the CDR3: TGTGCCAGCAGCTCGTACTCTGGAAACACCATATATTTT. Translating gives CASSSYSGNTIYF. The complete variable domain, with remaining parts taken from reference TRBV7-2 and TRBJ1-3, reads GAGVSQSPSNKVTEKGKDVELRCDPISGHTALYWYRQSLGQGLEFLIYFQGNSAPDKSGLPSDRFSAERTGGSVSTLTIQRTQQEDSAVYLCASSSYSGNTIYFGEGSWLTVV.

The chain uses TRBV7-9 and TRBJ2-7; 7 nucleotides agree with TRBD1. Trimming took 5 bases from V and 2 from J; bases not matched to a gene: 12. In germline, CDR1 is SEHNR, CDR2 FQNEAQ (reference sequence). The CDR3 has 16 amino acids. The CDR3 here is CASSDTSGGLTYEQYF. The CDR3 DNA follows: TGTGCCAGCAGCGACACCTCAGGGGGTTTAACCTACGAGCAGTACTTC.

This chain joins TRBV12-3 or TRBV12-4 and TRBJ2-7; D is possibly TRBD1 or TRBD2 (5 bases each). The CDR3 runs 14 residues. The V end lost 2 bases, the J end lost 2 bases, and 10 bases lay between the germline ends. In DNA, the CDR3 is TGTGCCAGCAGTTTATATGAGGGGCCCTACGAGCAGTACTTC. Its protein product is CASSLYEGPYEQYF.

The chain employs TRBV5-4 and TRBJ2-5, with 9 bases that match TRBD2. Germline-derived CDR1 and CDR2 are SGHNT and YYREEE (reference sequence). Trimming took 0 bases from V and 5 from J; bases not matched to a gene: 11. This CDR3 spans 17 amino acids. CDR3 DNA sequence: TGTGCCAGCAGCTTGGGAGGTAGCGGGAGTTCTTCGGAGACCCAGTACTTC. Translation: CASSLGGSGSSSETQYF.

This clonotype has more than one count but fewer than ten. This chain connects TRBV6-2 or TRBV6-3 to TRBJ2-5, with D possibly TRBD2 on 5 matching bases. Looked up from germline, CDR1 is MNHEY and CDR2 is SVGEGT. V was clipped by 8 bases and J by 0 bases, with 13 bases between them. The CDR3 runs to 14 residues. Here the CDR3 DNA reads TGTGCCAGCCGTCGTGAGACTAACCAAGAGACCCAGTACTTC. Amino acids: CASRRETNQETQYF.

This clonotype was detected only a few times. The chain uses TRBV4-2 and TRBJ2-3; D call uncertain. V shed 0 bases and J shed 7 bases, with 11 bases lying between them. The germline V gene has CDR1 LGHNA and CDR2 YNFKEQ. The CDR3 contains 14 residues. CDR3 in amino acids: CASSQDGRLNTQYF. In nucleotides, the CDR3 is TGTGCCAGCAGCCAAGATGGGCGGCTCAATACGCAGTATTTT.

The CDR3: CASRPLAGRHTQYF. The CDR3 DNA sequence: TGTGCCAGCAGACCACTAGCGGGAAGACATACGCAGTATTTT. The rearrangement joins TRBV11-2 to TRBJ2-3; TRBD2 agrees at 10 bases. With V trimmed by 6 bases and J by 7 bases, 7 bases remained unmatched. Germline V gives CDR1 SGHAT, CDR2 FQNNGV. The CDR3 runs to 14 residues.

The chain couples TRBV10-3 to TRBJ1-2; maybe TRBD1 (5 bases). Germline CDR1 ENHRY, CDR2 SYGVKD. The V end was cut by 8 bases, the J end by 3 bases, with 19 bases between. The CDR3 has 15 residues. CDR3 region: CAIPSPAGDHYGYTF. The CDR3 DNA sequence: TGTGCCATCCCCTCCCCGGCCGGGGACCACTATGGCTACACCTTC.

This clonotype was seen more than once but under ten times. The V and J genes are TRBV5-1 and TRBJ1-1, with a weak D call TRBD1 (6 bases). V lost 5 bases and J 9 bases, leaving 14 bases between the germline ends. CDR1 and CDR2 from the germline V gene are SGHRS and YFSETQ. The CDR3 contains 12 residues. The CDR3 loop is CASSFGGTKAFF. CDR3 nucleotides: TGCGCCAGCAGTTTCGGGGGCACCAAAGCTTTCTTT.

The sample holds many counts of this clonotype. The rearrangement links TRBV7-2 to TRBJ2-1, with D perhaps TRBD1 or TRBD2 (9 bases each). The CDR3 is made up of 16 amino acids. CDR1 SGHTA and CDR2 FQGNSA come from the germline V gene. V lost 5 bases and J lost 3, with 17 bases in between. The CDR3 is CASSPSGTGSYNEQFF. In DNA, the CDR3 is TGTGCCAGCAGCCCTAGCGGGACAGGGAGCTACAATGAGCAGTTCTTC.

The genes are TRBV7-2 and TRBJ2-3; D remains unclear. There are 14 residues in the CDR3. The germline gives CDR1 SGHTA, CDR2 FQGNSA. The V gene lost 6 bases and the J gene lost 0 bases, with 10 bases spanning the gap. CDR3 nucleotide sequence: TGTGCCAGCAGAAGAACGGAAAGCACAGATACGCAGTATTTT. Translation gives CASRRTESTDTQYF. The full variable domain, rest sourced from reference TRBV7-2 and TRBJ2-3, is GAGVSQSPSNKVTEKGKDVELRCDPISGHTALYWYRQSLGQGLEFLIYFQGNSAPDKSGLPSDRFSAERTGGSVSTLTIQRTQQEDSAVYLCASRRTESTDTQYFGPGTRLTVL.

The V and J genes are TRBV6-1 and TRBJ1-6; 7 positions agree with TRBD1. The CDR3 has 15 amino acids. The germline CDR1 and CDR2 sequences are MNHNS and SASEGT. J was trimmed by 10 bases and V by 0 bases; bases with no gene match: 6. This chain's CDR3 is CASSEALRGLSPLHF. CDR3 nucleotides: TGTGCCAGCAGTGAAGCTTTAAGGGGGCTCTCACCCCTCCACTTT.

The chain links TRBV5-5 to TRBJ2-7; 7 bases align to TRBD1. V lost 3 bases to trimming and J lost 2 bases; unmatched junction nucleotides: 8. This CDR3 has 15 amino acids. Germline lookup yields CDR1 SGHKS and CDR2 YYEKEE (reference sequence). CDR3 sequence (DNA): TGTGCCAGCAGCTACACAGGGGCTTTCGCCTACGAGCAGTACTTC. Translation: CASSYTGAFAYEQYF.

The rearrangement uses TRBV2 and TRBJ2-3, with 14 bases aligning to TRBD2. V trimming: 4 bases; J trimming: 2 bases; junction bases outside the gene matches: 14. Germline CDR1 reads SNHLY; CDR2 reads FYNNEI. This CDR3 contains 20 residues. Here the CDR3 DNA reads TGTGCCAGCAGTGCCCCCGGGACTAGCGGGAGTAGGTCCTTCACAGATACGCAGTATTTT. It codes for CASSAPGTSGSRSFTDTQYF.

Only a few counts were recorded for this clonotype. The rearrangement links TRBV20-1 to TRBJ2-7; TRBD1 aligns across 9 bases. Germline assignment: CDR1 DFQATT and CDR2 SNEGSKA (reference sequence). J gave up 2 bases and V 1 base, and 3 bases lay outside the gene matches. The CDR3 loop spans 14 amino acids. CDR3 sequence (DNA): TGCAGTGCTAGAGGCGGGACAGGGACCTACGAGCAGTACTTC. Translation gives CSARGGTGTYEQYF.

This chain uses TRBV20-1 with TRBJ1-2; 7 nucleotides match TRBD1. This CDR3 region has 13 residues. The V and J ends lost 0 bases and 4 bases, in that order; junction bases with no gene match: 2. From germline, CDR1 is DFQATT and CDR2 SNEGSKA (reference sequence). Here the CDR3 reads CSAREGTAYGYTF. The CDR3, as DNA: TGCAGTGCTAGAGAGGGGACAGCCTATGGCTACACCTTC.

The sample holds many counts of this clonotype. The genes are TRBV7-2 and TRBJ2-7; weak D call: TRBD2 (6 bases). Germline assignment: CDR1 SGHTA and CDR2 FQGNSA. This CDR3 region has 15 residues. The V gene lost 5 bases and the J gene lost 2 bases, with 16 bases spanning the gap. The CDR3 loop reads CASSPVGGNTYEQYF. As DNA, the CDR3 is TGTGCCAGCAGCCCAGTTGGGGGGAATACCTACGAGCAGTACTTC.

This clonotype appeared a few times. This chain connects TRBV7-2 to TRBJ2-1, with 10 bases identical to TRBD2. Germline CDR1 SGHTA, CDR2 FQGNSA. V gave up 2 bases and J gave up 4 bases; unmatched junction bases: 2. This CDR3 contains 15 residues. The CDR3: CASSLQREGYNEQFF. CDR3 sequence (DNA): TGTGCCAGCAGCTTACAGCGGGAGGGGTACAATGAGCAGTTCTTC.

The rearrangement joins TRBV6-2 or TRBV6-3 to TRBJ2-7; D perhaps matches TRBD1 (6 bases). This CDR3 has 13 amino acids. The V gene's germline CDR1 is MNHEY and CDR2 SVGEGT. The V gene lost 7 bases and the J gene lost 3 bases, with 13 bases spanning the gap. The CDR3 loop reads CASTDSGLYEQYF. The DNA of the CDR3 is TGTGCCAGCACGGACAGTGGACTCTACGAGCAGTACTTC.